This T cell receptor beta chain was observed in a study of CD8 T cells in ankylosing spondylitis. This clonotype was found a few times. Its specificity is unknown. TCRdb used MiXCR to reprocess the 5' RACE reads, holding one entry per CDR3 protein. The sample has approximately 300,000 distinct CDR3 sequences; 7% to 9% are singletons. CDR1 is LGHDT and CDR2 is YNNKEL in the germline V gene (reference sequence). The CDR3 spans 13 residues. Trimming cost V 2 bases and J 4 bases, with 8 bases left between them. Points from the study as a whole: Reportedly, matched ankylosing spondylitis synovial fluid was significantly enriched for disease-linked clones. About 8 highly homologous variants formed a TCR beta motif that appeared characteristic of ankylosing spondylitis blood.

This TCR was recovered from a male donor with ankylosing spondylitis. Sequencing was carried out using blood, either unsorted or a sorted T cell fraction (not recorded which). The chain links TRBV3-1 to TRBJ1-2, with D maybe TRBD1 (5 bases). CDR3 in DNA: TGTGCCAGCAGCCAACTGGGGCCCTATGGCTACACCTTC. Amino acids: CASSQLGPYGYTF.